This T cell receptor beta chain was profiled in a study of monozygotic twins with inflammatory bowel disease (dated 2019 in TCRdb). About the study as a whole: In total, approximately 28 monozygotic twin pairs made up the full study: 19 Danish pairs, all IBD-discordant, plus nine German pairs, of which four were IBD-concordant and five were IBD-discordant. Each individual had, on average, about 151 000 unique TCRalpha sequences and 181 000 unique TCRbeta sequences available for analysis. Disease-associated traits were sought mainly through comparisons between IBD patients and their genetically identical healthy co-twins within discordant pairs.

According to the germline V gene, CDR1 reads ENHRY and CDR2 reads SYGVKD. The CDR3 contains 16 residues, cysteine and phenylalanine counted. No DNA sequence is on record. Broader findings and caveats from the paper: Repertoire similarity did not differ between concordant and discordant twins, possibly due to limited statistical power. Compared with healthy twins, IBD patients had fewer clonotypes in common with other individuals, a difference most pronounced in patients showing signs of disease activity. The results gave no support for a single strong signal or clonotype linked to IBD. A decrease in TCRbeta repertoire diversity, as measured by inverse Simpson index, was observed in IBD patients compared with their healthy co-twins. Distinction between different T cell subtypes could not be achieved in the analysis. Differing immunosuppressive treatments among patients may have added background noise and inter-individual variability to the repertoires.

As regards this clonotype: Its antigen is still unknown.

An approximately 2.5 ml peripheral blood sample was drawn into PAXgene tubes per donor and stored at -80°C. Total RNA was isolated from whole blood with the PAXgene blood miRNA kit on an automated QIAcube, without T cell sorting. Deep TCRalpha and TCRbeta repertoire profiling with unique molecular barcoding was performed on peripheral blood of monozygotic twin pairs concordant or discordant for inflammatory bowel disease. Smoking habits were recorded for all twin pairs, and each individual was classified as a current, former or never smoker. Libraries were made using 5' RACE. The input for every TCR library was around 3,600 ng of total RNA. For each sample, cDNA synthesis was carried out in eight separate reactions using SMARTScribe reverse transcriptase. Unique molecular identifiers containing a 6-nucleotide sample barcode were introduced through template switching during cDNA synthesis. TCRalpha and TCRbeta cDNA was amplified in two nested PCRs of around 15 and 10 cycles, and bead purification was carried out after each PCR. Before amplification, cDNA was treated with uracil DNA-glycosylase and purified using the QIAquick PCR purification kit. In the second PCR, Illumina TruSeq-compatible adapters and sample-specific barcodes were added. TapeStation and Qubit were used to check library quality and concentration, and approximately 5.4 ng of each library was pooled. The pooled libraries were sequenced with 2 x 100 bp reads and custom sequencing primers on an Illumina HiSeq2500 single-index Rapid Run. The authors' pipeline ran thus. MiGEC version 1.2.6 was used for UMI-based consensus assembly, which corrected PCR and sequencing errors. MiXCR version 2.1.1 handled V(D)J alignment, clonotype assembly and CDR3 extraction. To normalise gene usage, clonotype sharing and MAIT/NKT TCR abundance, the analysis used the top 1000, 10 000 and 20 000 clonotypes per sample. Diversity was computed as the inverse Simpson index with the vegan R package after downsampling to 27 000 UMIs. Paired Mann-Whitney U tests on discordant twin pairs were used, with Benjamini-Hochberg multiple-testing correction. The reads, reprocessed by TCRdb, yield one row per CDR3 protein sequence and no DNA. The V and J calls, along with clone size, are taken from TCRdb and not from the paper's own processing. The table held for this sample gives some 150,000 distinct CDR3 sequences. Of the sample, around 7% falls within the top ten clones.

The clonotype was recovered from a human donor with ulcerative colitis or Crohn's disease, or a healthy co-twin of an affected twin (not recorded which). The V and J genes are TRBV10-3 and TRBJ2-3; TCRdb names TRBD2, which stays unverified in the absence of DNA. The specimen was blood. The CDR3 sequence is CATHRTSGSRADTQYF.